This T cell receptor beta chain was documented in a study of T cells in Graves' hyperthyroidism and ophthalmopathy. It was RNA transcripts that yielded the amplified TCR beta CDR3 regions. First-round RT-PCR of the TCR CDR3 relied on the HTBI primer set. One entry per CDR3 protein, called by TCRdb with MiXCR from the multiplex PCR reads. The sample gives fewer than 500,000 distinct CDR3 sequences, roughly 15% of which show up once; around 13% is in the top ten. CDR1 and CDR2 from the germline V gene are SGHTA and FQGNSA. Trimming removed 7 bases at V and 0 bases at J, with 13 bases between. CDR3 length equals 15 residues.

This rearrangement joins TRBV7-2 to TRBJ2-1; D call uncertain. This TCR came from a man aged 18 to 30 with Graves' ophthalmopathy. Material: blood. Here the CDR3 DNA reads TGTGCCAGCAACCCGGGCGTAAGCTCCTACAATGAGCAGTTCTTC. Residues: CASNPGVSSYNEQFF.